A single sample is the source of the 21 T cell receptor beta chains below, sequenced in a study of blood T cells in healthy people across ages. A J-beta primer mix and a sample-barcoded 5' primer were used in a second PCR of about 7 to 12 cycles. MiXCR, run by TCRdb on the 5' RACE reads, gives a single entry per CDR3 protein. The data hold approximately 1.5 million distinct CDR3 sequences, with about 32% observed a single time. Sequences were obtained from blood. These receptors were obtained from a woman under 40 in good health.

This clonotype was detected ten times or more. The chain uses TRBV4-1 and TRBJ2-6; D is ambiguous. V lost 0 bases and J 0 bases, leaving 15 bases between the germline ends. This CDR3 is 19 amino acids long. Germline V CDR1 and CDR2: MGHRA, YSYEKL. In DNA, the CDR3 is TGCGCCAGCAGCCAAGACACCGTAGGACGCAACTCTGGGGCCAACGTCCTGACTTTC. It codes for CASSQDTVGRNSGANVLTF.

The chain combines TRBV12-3 or TRBV12-4 with TRBJ2-7; D uncertain. The CDR3 has 12 residues. Trimming pared 3 bases from V and 1 base from J, leaving 4 bases between. The CDR3 is CASSFHSYEQYF. Here the CDR3 DNA reads TGTGCCAGCAGTTTTCATTCCTACGAGCAGTACTTC.

The chain recombines TRBV20-1 with TRBJ2-2, with 8 bases that match TRBD2. V shed 0 bases and J 0 bases; nucleotides not matched to a gene: 3. Germline lookup yields CDR1 DFQATT and CDR2 SNEGSKA (reference sequence). This CDR3 spans 16 amino acids. The CDR3, as DNA: TGCAGTGCTAGAGATAGCGGGACCGCGAACACCGGGGAGCTGTTTTTT. This sequence encodes CSARDSGTANTGELFF.

This clonotype was observed a few times. The rearrangement uses TRBV5-8 and TRBJ1-5; TRBD1 matches 8 bases. CDR3 length: 15 residues. Germline V CDR1 and CDR2: SGHTS, YDEGEE. Trimming removed 2 bases from V and 7 bases from J; junction bases left unmatched: 8. The CDR3 DNA is TGTGCCAGCAGCTTCAAGCCAGGGGGCAGGCAGCCCCAGCATTTT. As protein: CASSFKPGGRQPQHF.

The chain combines TRBV10-3 with TRBJ2-3; 8 bases fit TRBD1. V lost 5 bases to trimming and J lost 3 bases; unmatched junction nucleotides: 7. The CDR3 runs 15 residues. Per germline, CDR1 ENHRY and CDR2 SYGVKD. The CDR3 nucleotides are TGTGCCATCAGTTATGGACAGGGATCGACAGATACGCAGTATTTT. It codes for CAISYGQGSTDTQYF.

The chain links TRBV29-1 to TRBJ1-2; TRBD1 matches at 8 bases. V shed 1 base and J 10 bases; nucleotides not matched to a gene: 23. CDR3 length: 18 amino acids. Germline V gene lookup returns CDR1 SQVTM and CDR2 ANQGSEA. The CDR3 bases are TGCAGCGTTGAAGGCTTTGGGGTAGGACAGGGCCATCGGGGTGACTACACCTTC. Translation: CSVEGFGVGQGHRGDYTF.

The CDR3 coding sequence is TGCAGTACCACCGGCCGGGGGGCAACTGAAGCTTTCTTT. Translated: CSTTGRGATEAFF. The chain is built from TRBV20-1 and TRBJ1-1, with a weak D call TRBD1 (6 bases). The V end lost 8 bases, the J end lost 5 bases, and 18 bases lay between the germline ends. The CDR3 covers 13 residues. The germline V gene encodes CDR1 DFQATT and CDR2 SNEGSKA (reference sequence).

As to this clonotype: A read error is possible here, since a much larger clone lies one base away. J is TRBJ2-7 and V is TRBV5-1; 11 nucleotides agree with TRBD1. V lost 4 bases, J lost 7 bases, and 10 bases stayed unmatched. CDR1 and CDR2 from the germline V gene are SGHRS and YFSETQ. This CDR3 has 15 residues. The CDR3 sequence is CASSPQGQGAGEQYF. The DNA for the CDR3 is TGCGCCAGCAGCCCGCAAGGACAGGGGGCAGGGGAGCAGTACTTC.

This clonotype has only a few counts. The chain uses TRBV20-1 and TRBJ2-7; a weak D match, TRBD1 (5 bases). Trimming took off 1 base at V and 5 bases at J, with 12 bases between the two ends. The CDR3 length is 13 residues. Germline assignment: CDR1 DFQATT and CDR2 SNEGSKA (reference sequence). The CDR3: CSARVTGSHEQYF. In DNA, the CDR3 is TGCAGTGCTAGAGTCACAGGATCCCACGAGCAGTACTTC.

This sequence joins TRBV30 and TRBJ1-2, with TRBD1 matching over 10 bases. The J segment lost 8 bases and the V segment lost 7 bases, leaving 10 bases of the junction unmatched. Germline assignment: CDR1 GTSNPN and CDR2 SVGIG (reference sequence). This CDR3 contains 13 residues. The CDR3 protein is CASRQGATRGYTF. The CDR3 DNA is TGTGCCTCCAGACAGGGGGCTACTAGAGGCTACACCTTC.

The chain is built from TRBV6-5 and TRBJ2-4, with D perhaps being TRBD1 or TRBD2 (5 bases each). The CDR3 spans 13 residues. V gave up 6 bases and J gave up 9 bases, with 15 bases separating them. CDR1 is MNHEY and CDR2 is SVGAGI in the germline V gene. DNA for the CDR3: TGTGCCAGCAGCGACCCGGGACGGACCATTCAGTACTTC. This gives the protein CASSDPGRTIQYF.

In this sample, this clonotype turned up a few times. The chain uses TRBV30 and TRBJ2-7; no clear D gene. The ends were cut back, 0 bases at V and 7 bases at J, with 10 bases in the middle. Germline CDR1 reads GTSNPN; CDR2 reads SVGIG (reference sequence). CDR3 length: 12 amino acids. The DNA of the CDR3 is TGTGCCTGGAGTGTCTCCCACACGGAGCAGTACTTC. Amino acid sequence: CAWSVSHTEQYF. Full variable domain (rest looked up from reference TRBV30 and TRBJ2-7): SQTIHQWPATLVQPVGSPLSLECTVEGTSNPNLYWYRQAAGRGLQLLFYSVGIGQISSEVPQNLSASRPQDRQFILSSKKLLLSDSGFYLCAWSVSHTEQYFGPGTRLTVT.

The chain combines TRBV10-3 with TRBJ2-3; 9 bases match TRBD2. V gave up 0 bases and J gave up 1 base; unmatched junction bases: 5. This CDR3 is 17 amino acids long. Germline V gives CDR1 ENHRY, CDR2 SYGVKD. CDR3: CAISESRASGGTDTQYF. CDR3 DNA: TGTGCCATCAGTGAGTCGAGGGCTAGCGGGGGCACAGATACGCAGTATTTT.

This clonotype was observed a handful of times. The V and J genes are TRBV29-1 and TRBJ1-4; D is ambiguous. The CDR3 length is 15 residues. The ends were cut back, 1 base at V and 0 bases at J, with 9 bases in the middle. The V gene's germline CDR1 is SQVTM and CDR2 ANQGSEA. CDR3 loop: CSVEATGSTNEKLFF. Here the CDR3 DNA reads TGCAGCGTTGAAGCCACCGGGTCAACTAATGAAAAACTGTTTTTT.

In its sample, this clonotype was seen a few times. The rearrangement joins TRBV7-8 to TRBJ2-1, with 7 positions matching TRBD2. Germline CDR1 SGHVS, CDR2 FQNEAQ. This CDR3 is built from 16 residues. The trim removed 3 bases at V and 2 bases at J, leaving 7 bases unmatched. The CDR3 is CASSFLRGVAYNEQFF. DNA of the CDR3: TGTGCCAGCAGCTTCCTCCGGGGGGTGGCCTACAATGAGCAGTTCTTC. The full variable domain, completed using reference TRBV7-8 and TRBJ2-1, is GAGVSQSPRYKVAKRGQDVALRCDPISGHVSLFWYQQALGQGPEFLTYFQNEAQLDKSGLPSDRFFAERPEGSVSTLKIQRTQQEDSAVYLCASSFLRGVAYNEQFFGPGTRLTVL.

This chain uses TRBV3-1 with TRBJ2-4; 10 bases line up with TRBD2. Gene TRBJ2-7 matches the end of the DNA better, so the J call may be wrong. There are 19 residues in the CDR3. In germline, CDR1 is LGHDT, CDR2 YNNKEL (reference sequence). CDR3 in amino acids: CASSQDPSSSGRSYNEQYF. For the CDR3, the DNA is TGTGCCAGCAGCCAAGACCCCTCTTCTAGCGGGAGATCATATAACGAGCAGTACTTC.

This rearrangement joins TRBV4-1 to TRBJ2-3; D unclear. The CDR3 is 15 amino acids. The germline gives CDR1 MGHRA, CDR2 YSYEKL. V was trimmed by 5 bases and J by 2 bases, leaving 14 bases between them. This CDR3 is CASSSGPRSTDTQYF. The CDR3 nucleotides are TGCGCCAGCAGCTCCGGGCCCCGATCCACAGATACGCAGTATTTT.

The sample holds one count of this clonotype. The chain couples TRBV5-1 to TRBJ1-1; 9 bases match TRBD1. The trim removed 4 bases at V and 3 bases at J, leaving 16 bases unmatched. The germline CDR1 and CDR2 sequences are SGHRS and YFSETQ. This CDR3 has 18 amino acids. CDR3 nucleotides: TGCGCCAGCAGCCTTTCCGGAACAGGGGGCTTTTGGGACACTGAAGCTTTCTTT. Its protein is CASSLSGTGGFWDTEAFF.

A remark on this clonotype: A much larger clonotype is one base distant, so this may be a read error. The chain combines TRBV28 with TRBJ2-7, with unresolved D. The germline V gene has CDR1 MDHEN and CDR2 SYDVKM. The V end was cut by 7 bases, the J end by 5 bases, with 6 bases between. The CDR3 runs to 10 residues. The CDR3 reads CASIGNEQYF. The CDR3 region has the DNA TGTGCCAGCATTGGGAACGAGCAGTACTTC.

This chain uses TRBV5-6 with TRBJ2-7; TRBD2 aligns across 13 bases. This CDR3 has 17 residues. Germline CDR1 and CDR2: SGHDT and YYEEEE. V lost 4 bases to trimming and J lost 0 bases; unmatched junction nucleotides: 7. The CDR3 region is CASSQGLAGVISYEQYF. In DNA form, the CDR3 reads TGTGCCAGCAGCCAAGGACTAGCGGGGGTTATCTCCTACGAGCAGTACTTC.

The CDR3 nucleotides read TGCAGTGCTAGTGTAAGGGGCTCTAATCAGCCCCAGCATTTT. Protein sequence: CSASVRGSNQPQHF. This chain joins TRBV20-1 and TRBJ1-5, with D possibly TRBD1 on 5 matching bases. The germline CDR1 and CDR2 sequences are DFQATT and SNEGSKA (reference sequence). This CDR3 comprises 14 residues. The ends were cut back, 3 bases at V and 4 bases at J, with 13 bases in the middle.